The present entry profiles one T cell receptor (beta chain) with its context. What it recognizes is unknown. The data originate from a study of cytomegalovirus exposure and HLA in healthy donors. Study-level points and caveats: As a later analysis showed, a missense DCLRE1C variant was linked to trimming of TCR beta V- and J-genes.

Donors were nominally healthy when sampled, though unrecorded immune exposures were likely. Trimming at V came to 4 bases and at J to 5 bases, leaving 5 bases not matched to a gene. CDR3 size: 14 residues. In germline, CDR1 is SGHNT, CDR2 YYREEE (reference sequence). Amplification used 60 Vbeta primers and 13 Jbeta primers. The method was immunoSEQ multiplex PCR; TCRdb's version includes in-frame clones alone and lacks a portion of them. This table has 150,000 to 200,000 clones, around 80% appearing once. The TCR originated in a woman in her twenties or thirties in good health and CMV-seropositive. The sequenced material came from PBMCs. This chain uses TRBV5-4 with TRBJ1-2; 10 bases are shared with TRBD1. The CDR3 DNA sequence: TGTGCCAGCAGCGAGGGGACAGGGGTATATGGCTACACCTTC. Translation gives CASSEGTGVYGYTF.